The next 18 T cell receptor beta chains were all read from a single sample in a study of CD8 T cells in Susac syndrome. Random hexamers were used to reverse transcribe the RNA input (roughly 0.5 to 1 ug). TCRdb recomputed calls from the immunoSEQ multiplex PCR reads with MiXCR, one row per CDR3 protein. Of around 100,000 distinct CDR3 sequences in the sample, 95% were seen once. The sequenced sample was CD8+ T cells from PBMCs. These receptors were taken from a human donor with Susac syndrome.

The chain couples TRBV29-1 to TRBJ2-5; D is ambiguous. The CDR3 is 11 residues long. Germline loops: CDR1 SQVTM, CDR2 ANQGSEA. The germline V and J ends were trimmed by 4 bases and 4 bases, with 7 bases remaining between them. In DNA form, the CDR3 reads TGCAGCGTTGGGACGATAGAGACCCAGTACTTC. This translates into CSVGTIETQYF. The variable domain in full, completed from reference TRBV29-1 and TRBJ2-5, reads SAVISQKPSRDICQRGTSLTIQCQVDSQVTMMFWYRQQPGQSLTLIATANQGSEATYESGFVIDKFPISRPNLTFSTLTVSNMSPEDSSIYLCSVGTIETQYFGPGTRLLVL.

This clonotype has only a few counts. The gene calls are TRBV11-2 and TRBJ2-7; D is possibly TRBD1 or TRBD2 (5 bases each). This CDR3 is built from 14 residues. V lost 3 bases to trimming and J lost 2 bases, with 11 bases between them. CDR1 SGHAT and CDR2 FQNNGV come from the germline V gene. DNA of the CDR3: TGTGCCAGCAGCTTGCTTGGGGGTGCCTACGAGCAGTACTTC. Its protein is CASSLLGGAYEQYF.

The CDR3 region is CATTQEYRLSTDTQYF. CDR3 DNA sequence: TGTGCCACCACTCAGGAGTACCGACTAAGCACAGATACGCAGTATTTT. V and J are TRBV28 and TRBJ2-3, with D possibly matching TRBD2 (5 bases). This CDR3 is built from 16 residues. The ends were cut back, 10 bases at V and 0 bases at J, with 20 bases in the middle. Per germline, CDR1 MDHEN and CDR2 SYDVKM.

The chain couples TRBV29-1 to TRBJ2-4; no clear D. The CDR3 covers 14 residues. The germline V and J ends were trimmed by 1 base and 0 bases, with 7 bases remaining between them. CDR1 SQVTM and CDR2 ANQGSEA come from the germline V gene. CDR3 in amino acids: CSVEGELAKNIQYF. The CDR3 region has the DNA TGCAGCGTTGAAGGCGAACTAGCCAAAAACATTCAGTACTTC.

The rearrangement links TRBV29-1 to TRBJ2-5, with D possibly matching TRBD1 (6 bases). Per the germline V gene, CDR1 is SQVTM and CDR2 is ANQGSEA. This CDR3 region has 13 residues. V was cut by 3 bases and J by 3 bases, with 11 bases left in between. The CDR3 spells CSVEVGAKETQYF. The CDR3 coding sequence is TGCAGCGTTGAGGTGGGGGCGAAAGAGACCCAGTACTTC.

The rearrangement links TRBV7-7 to TRBJ2-1, with D possibly matching TRBD1 (5 bases). Germline V lookup: CDR1 SSHAT, CDR2 FNYEAQ (reference sequence). The CDR3 runs to 13 residues. V lost 4 bases and J 8 bases, leaving 12 bases between the germline ends. The CDR3 DNA follows: TGTGCCAGCAGCTACAGGTTAGGCCATGAGCAGTTCTTC. Its protein product is CASSYRLGHEQFF. The full variable domain, its missing parts supplied by reference TRBV7-7 and TRBJ2-1, is GAGVSQSPRYKVTKRGQDVTLRCDPISSHATLYWYQQALGQGPEFLTYFNYEAQPDKSGLPSDRFSAERPEGSISTLTIQRTEQRDSAMYRCASSYRLGHEQFFGPGTRLTVL.

CDR3 in DNA: TGCAGTGCTCGGAAACAGGGTTTCCACGAGCAGTACTTC. It yields the protein CSARKQGFHEQYF. The chain employs TRBV20-1 and TRBJ2-7, with TRBD1 as a possible D gene (6 bases). Trimming stripped 5 bases from V and 5 bases from J, with 16 bases between. Per germline, CDR1 DFQATT and CDR2 SNEGSKA (reference sequence). The CDR3 is 13 residues long.

The chain carries TRBV5-6 and TRBJ1-5, with TRBD1 matching 7 bases. Germline V lookup: CDR1 SGHDT, CDR2 YYEEEE. V was clipped by 4 bases and J by 7 bases; unmatched bases: 11. The CDR3 consists of 15 residues. DNA of the CDR3: TGTGCCAGCAGCCTGACAGGGCAGGTCGGCCAGCCCCAGCATTTT. Its protein is CASSLTGQVGQPQHF.

The rearrangement uses TRBV29-1 and TRBJ2-7; TRBD2 might be the D (6 bases). The CDR3 has 13 amino acids. V was pared by 7 bases and J by 4 bases, with 17 bases between. Germline loops: CDR1 SQVTM, CDR2 ANQGSEA. The DNA of the CDR3 is TGCAGCGCCCAGGAGGGGTATCAATACGAGCAGTACTTC. Its protein product is CSAQEGYQYEQYF.

The chain is built from TRBV18 and TRBJ2-7, with 8 bases identical to TRBD1. CDR1 and CDR2 (germline): KGHSH, LQKENI. The CDR3 length is 15 residues. The ends lost 3 bases at V and 6 bases at J; junction bases unmatched: 10. CDR3 nucleotide sequence: TGTGCCAGCTCACCGTCGGACAGGGTTGGAAGCGAGCAGTACTTC. Translation: CASSPSDRVGSEQYF.

This chain uses TRBV2 with TRBJ2-7; D uncertain. V was clipped by 8 bases and J by 3 bases, with 8 bases between them. This CDR3 region has 11 residues. CDR1 SNHLY and CDR2 FYNNEI come from the germline V gene. The CDR3 reads CASGGLYEQYF. CDR3 DNA sequence: TGTGCCAGCGGTGGGCTCTACGAGCAGTACTTC.

The chain employs TRBV29-1 and TRBJ2-4, with D tentatively TRBD1 or TRBD2 (5 bases each). The germline CDR1 and CDR2 sequences are SQVTM and ANQGSEA. Trimming took off 6 bases at V and 1 base at J, with 28 bases between the two ends. This CDR3 contains 19 residues. The CDR3 loop is CSVRVGTNRRTPAKNIQYF. CDR3 nucleotides: TGCAGCGTCCGGGTCGGGACCAATAGGAGAACACCTGCCAAAAACATTCAGTACTTC.

CDR3 sequence: CSVDPVEMWEGQYF. The CDR3 coding sequence is TGCAGCGTTGATCCGGTGGAGATGTGGGAGGGCCAGTACTTC. The V gene is TRBV29-1, the J gene TRBJ2-5; 7 bases are a match to TRBD2. Trimming took 3 bases from V and 10 from J; bases not matched to a gene: 14. The germline V gene encodes CDR1 SQVTM and CDR2 ANQGSEA. This CDR3 contains 14 residues.

The chain joins TRBV5-6 to TRBJ2-5; the match to TRBD1 covers 8 bases. The V and J ends lost 0 bases and 3 bases, in that order; junction bases with no gene match: 4. This CDR3 comprises 15 residues. CDR1 SGHDT and CDR2 YYEEEE come from the germline V gene. CDR3 in DNA: TGTGCCAGCAGCTTGGTGACAGGGGCGGAAGAGACCCAGTACTTC. Protein product: CASSLVTGAEETQYF.

The gene calls are TRBV6-4 and TRBJ2-5; D call uncertain. The V and J ends lost 5 bases and 2 bases respectively, with 9 bases between them. Germline V lookup: CDR1 MRHNA, CDR2 SNTAGT. The CDR3 contains 13 residues. CDR3 sequence: CASSPNPQETQYF. The CDR3 DNA sequence: TGTGCCAGCAGTCCGAACCCTCAAGAGACCCAGTACTTC.

The rearrangement joins TRBV5-1 to TRBJ2-1; TRBD1 or TRBD2 may be the D gene (5 bases each). There are 16 residues in the CDR3. Trimming left V 1 base short and J 9 bases short, with 20 bases between. Germline-derived CDR1 and CDR2 are SGHRS and YFSETQ. CDR3 bases: TGCGCCAGCAGCTTGTTCGCCGGGGCGTTAGAGGGTGAGCAGTTCTTC. Translating it yields CASSLFAGALEGEQFF. Looking up the rest from reference TRBV5-1 and TRBJ2-1 gives the full variable domain: KAGVTQTPRYLIKTRGQQVTLSCSPISGHRSVSWYQQTPGQGLQFLFEYFSETQRNKGNFPGRFSGRQFSNSRSEMNVSTLELGDSALYLCASSLFAGALEGEQFFGPGTRLTVL.

V gene TRBV28 combines with J gene TRBJ2-7; tentative D call: TRBD2 (5 bases). The CDR3 extends over 12 amino acids. The V end was cut by 3 bases, the J end by 6 bases, with 9 bases between. Germline V gene data show CDR1 as MDHEN and CDR2 as SYDVKM. As DNA, the CDR3 is TGTGCCAGCAGTTTCCCCGAGGGCGAGCAGTACTTC. It specifies CASSFPEGEQYF.

This rearrangement joins TRBV6-4 to TRBJ2-7, with D possibly being TRBD1 (5 bases). Germline V gene lookup returns CDR1 MRHNA and CDR2 SNTAGT. Deletions cut 4 bases from V and 2 bases from J, with 9 bases between. The CDR3 loop spans 13 amino acids. This CDR3 reads CASSGDSPYEQYF. CDR3 sequence (DNA): TGTGCCAGCAGTGGAGACAGTCCCTACGAGCAGTACTTC.